This T cell receptor (beta chain) was captured by sequencing in a study of CD8+ T cells in alopecia areata. About the research overall: Treated patients took oral tofacitinib at 5 to 10 mg twice daily. Study-wide points: As there was one nonresponder, how baseline CD8+ expansion relates to response remains uncertain. Among the top 100, expanded CD8+ clones, as well as scalp clonality, were significantly decreased by tofacitinib.

Once RNA had been extracted, it was reverse transcribed into cDNA to act as the sequencing template. Method: immunoSEQ multiplex PCR; TCRdb's copy keeps in-frame clones and lacks some. The sample consists of approximately 190,000 clones, more than 45% of them appearing once. Trimming stripped 0 bases from V and 7 bases from J, with 10 bases between. This CDR3 comprises 13 residues. Germline V gene sequence: CDR1 SGHTA, CDR2 FQGNSA. On this clone: As yet, its antigen is unknown.

Stated treatment: oral pan-JAK inhibitor, 5-10 mg twice daily. V usage is TRBV7-2 and J usage is TRBJ2-7, with D uncertain. The sequences come from CD4+ T cells sorted from blood, collected at week 24, from a patient treated with tofacitinib. The source of this sequence is a human donor with alopecia areata. In DNA form, the CDR3 reads TGTGCCAGCAGCTTAGCCTGGCAGACTGAGCAGTACTTC. Its protein product is CASSLAWQTEQYF. Complete variable domain (other parts from reference TRBV7-2 and TRBJ2-7): GAGVSQSPSNKVTEKGKDVELRCDPISGHTALYWYRQSLGQGLEFLIYFQGNSAPDKSGLPSDRFSAERTGGSVSTLTIQRTQQEDSAVYLCASSLAWQTEQYFGPGTRLTVT.